The entry below gives a single T cell receptor (beta chain) sequence along with its context. Its target antigen remains unknown. The method behind the library was 5' RACE. Preparation of each TCR library used 3,000 to 3,500 ng of total RNA. For each sample, cDNA synthesis with SMARTScribe reverse transcriptase was split into eight separate reactions. Unique molecular identifiers containing a 6-nucleotide sample barcode were introduced through template switching during cDNA synthesis. TCRalpha and TCRbeta cDNA was amplified by two nested PCRs of 16 and 9 cycles, with bead purification after each PCR. Before amplification, cDNA was treated with uracil DNA-glycosylase and purified using the QIAquick PCR purification kit. The second PCR added Illumina TruSeq-compatible adapters along with sample-specific barcodes. Library quality and concentration were assessed using TapeStation and Qubit, and about 5 ng of each library was pooled. The pooled libraries were sequenced with 2 x 100 bp reads and custom sequencing primers on an Illumina HiSeq2500 single-index Rapid Run. On the study's bioinformatics: PCR and sequencing errors were corrected by UMI-based consensus assembly using MiGEC version 1.2.6. MiXCR version 2.1.1 was used for V(D)J alignment, clonotype assembly and CDR3 extraction. To normalise gene usage, clonotype sharing and MAIT/NKT TCR abundance, the top 1000, 10 000 and 20 000 clonotypes in each sample were analysed. Diversity was computed as the inverse Simpson index with the vegan R package after downsampling to 27 000 UMIs. Paired Mann-Whitney U tests were applied to discordant twin pairs, and Benjamini-Hochberg correction was used for multiple testing. TCRdb reprocessed the public reads and reports one entry per CDR3 protein sequence, without DNA. It is TCRdb's table, rather than the study itself, that gives the V and J calls and clone size. The sample table records approximately 150,000 distinct CDR3 sequences. The ten largest clonotypes hold roughly 2.5% of the sample.

The source of the sample is a study of monozygotic twins with inflammatory bowel disease (dated by TCRdb to the late 2010s). At the level of the whole study: A total of approximately 28 monozygotic twin pairs were included in the full study, comprising nine German pairs (four IBD-concordant, five IBD-discordant) and 19 IBD-discordant Danish pairs. The search for disease-associated traits relied mainly on comparing IBD patients with their genetically identical healthy co-twins within discordant pairs. Each individual had, on average, about 151 000 unique TCRalpha sequences and 181 000 unique TCRbeta sequences available for analysis. Beyond this particular receptor, the publication reports: IBD patients shared fewer clonotypes with other individuals than healthy twins did, most markedly in patients showing signs of disease activity. Because patients were on differing immunosuppressive treatments, the repertoires may have picked up extra background noise and inter-individual variability. No single strong signal or clonotype linked to IBD turned up in the results, so the idea that one exists was not supported. The analysis was unable to tell different T cell subtypes apart. Concordant and discordant twins showed no difference in repertoire similarity, possibly because of limited statistical power. IBD patients had lower TCRbeta repertoire diversity, measured by the inverse Simpson index, than their healthy co-twins.

A roughly 2.7 ml peripheral blood sample was drawn into PAXgene tubes per donor and stored at -80°C. Without T cell sorting, total RNA was isolated from whole blood using the PAXgene blood miRNA kit on an automated QIAcube. Peripheral blood from monozygotic twin pairs, either concordant or discordant for inflammatory bowel disease, underwent deep TCRalpha and TCRbeta repertoire profiling that used unique molecular barcoding. Smoking habits were recorded for all twin pairs, and each individual was classified as a current, former or never smoker. Per the germline V gene (reference sequence), LGHDT is the CDR1 and YNNKEL is the CDR2. The CDR3 starts with the cysteine, ends with the phenylalanine, and has 15 residues. Only the protein is available.

Specimen: blood. The chain is assembled from TRBV3-1 and TRBJ2-1; the D gene TCRdb calls, TRBD2, cannot be checked with no DNA. This sequence was found in a human donor with ulcerative colitis or Crohn's disease, or a healthy co-twin of an affected twin (not recorded which). The encoded CDR3 is CASSQEGLAGSEQFF.